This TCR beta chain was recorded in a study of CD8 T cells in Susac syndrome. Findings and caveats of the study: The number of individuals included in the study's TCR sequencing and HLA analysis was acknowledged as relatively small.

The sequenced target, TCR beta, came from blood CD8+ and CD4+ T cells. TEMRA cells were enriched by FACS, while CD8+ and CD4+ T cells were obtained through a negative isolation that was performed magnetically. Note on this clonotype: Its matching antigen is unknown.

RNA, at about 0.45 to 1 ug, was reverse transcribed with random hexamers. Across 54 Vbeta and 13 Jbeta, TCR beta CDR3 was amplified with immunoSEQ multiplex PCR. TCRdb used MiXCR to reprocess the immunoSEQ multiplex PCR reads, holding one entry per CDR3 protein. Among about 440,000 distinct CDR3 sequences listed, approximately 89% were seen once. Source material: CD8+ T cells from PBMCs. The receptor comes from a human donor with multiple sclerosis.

The CDR3 sequence is CASSLPGDLYTSTDTQYF. The CDR3 region has the DNA TGTGCCAGCAGCTTACCAGGGGACTTGTATACTAGCACAGATACGCAGTATTTT. The rearrangement joins TRBV7-9 to TRBJ2-3; D is perhaps TRBD1 or TRBD2 (6 bases each). V shed 2 bases and J shed 0 bases, with 18 bases lying between them. The germline V gene encodes CDR1 SEHNR and CDR2 FQNEAQ (reference sequence). The CDR3 contains 18 residues.